The 10 T cell receptor beta chains reported below all come from one sample, sequenced in a study of monozygotic twins with inflammatory bowel disease. TCRdb reanalyzed the 5' RACE reads and collapses them to one entry per CDR3 protein, without DNA. The sample's table shows hundreds of thousands of distinct CDR3 sequences. Sequencing was carried out using blood. The receptors were sampled from a human donor with ulcerative colitis or Crohn's disease, or a healthy co-twin of an affected twin (not recorded which).

The chain has TRBV10-3 and TRBJ2-5; checking the TCRdb D call of TRBD2 is not possible without DNA. Germline-derived CDR1 and CDR2 are ENHRY and SYGVKD. CDR3 length: 14 amino acids. Here the CDR3 reads CAISELSGAEAQYF.

The V call is TRBV7-2, the J call TRBJ2-1; there is no DNA to check the TCRdb D call of TRBD1. The germline V gene has CDR1 SGHTA and CDR2 FQGNSA. There are 16 residues in the CDR3. The CDR3 sequence is CASSSTRGGRQDEQFF. Full variable domain (missing parts from reference TRBV7-2 and TRBJ2-1): GAGVSQSPSNKVTEKGKDVELRCDPISGHTALYWYRQSLGQGLEFLIYFQGNSAPDKSGLPSDRFSAERTGGSVSTLTIQRTQQEDSAVYLCASSSTRGGRQDEQFFGPGTRLTVL.

This sequence joins TRBV20-1 and TRBJ2-3; TCRdb returns TRBD1, unconfirmable since there is no DNA. The length of the CDR3 is 14 residues. The germline CDR1 and CDR2 sequences are DFQATT and SNEGSKA (reference sequence). CDR3 amino acids: CSALPGNSADTQYF.

J is TRBJ2-1 and V is TRBV5-5; TCRdb's assignment of TRBD1 cannot be checked, as there is no DNA. The germline V gene encodes CDR1 SGHKS and CDR2 YYEKEE (reference sequence). CDR3 size: 14 residues. Here the CDR3 reads CASSLDTGYNEQFF. The entire variable domain, with the rest obtained from reference TRBV5-5 and TRBJ2-1, is as follows: DAGVTQSPTHLIKTRGQQVTLRCSPISGHKSVSWYQQVLGQGPQFIFQYYEKEERGRGNFPDRFSARQFPNYSSELNVNALLLGDSALYLCASSLDTGYNEQFFGPGTRLTVL.

The rearrangement uses TRBV11-2 and TRBJ2-7; checking the TCRdb D call of TRBD2 is not possible without DNA. This CDR3 spans 16 amino acids. Per germline, CDR1 SGHAT and CDR2 FQNNGV. Here the CDR3 reads CASSSRSGDGGYEQYF.

The chain links TRBV4-3 to TRBJ2-7; the D gene TCRdb calls, TRBD2, cannot be checked with no DNA. Germline V gene lookup returns CDR1 LGHNA and CDR2 YSLEER. The CDR3 has 16 residues. The CDR3: CASSQAATGTTYEQYF.

The V gene is TRBV7-2, the J gene TRBJ2-5; TCRdb outputs TRBD1, but without DNA this stays unchecked. Germline V CDR1 and CDR2: SGHTA, FQGNSA. The CDR3 has 12 amino acids. The CDR3 loop reads CASSLDGKTQYF.

The V call is TRBV6-1, the J call TRBJ1-6. Per the germline V gene, CDR1 is MNHNS and CDR2 is SASEGT. CDR3 length: 15 amino acids. The CDR3 reads CASSEAGRVNSPLHF.

This chain connects TRBV18 to TRBJ2-1; TCRdb reports TRBD1, a call that lacks DNA to check it against. Germline loops: CDR1 KGHSH, CDR2 LQKENI. The CDR3 sequence is 14 residues long. The CDR3 region is CASSPPPGNNEQFF. Together with reference TRBV18 and TRBJ2-1, the CDR3 gives the full variable domain: NAGVMQNPRHLVRRRGQEARLRCSPMKGHSHVYWYRQLPEEGLKFMVYLQKENIIDESGMPKERFSAEFPKEGPSILRIQQVVRGDSAAYFCASSPPPGNNEQFFGPGTRLTVL.

The rearrangement links TRBV27 to TRBJ2-7; TCRdb reports TRBD1, a call that lacks DNA to check it against. From germline, CDR1 is MNHEY and CDR2 SMNVEV (reference sequence). The CDR3 loop spans 16 amino acids. This chain's CDR3 is CASSIEGGGPMNEQYF.